The text below deals with one TCR beta chain. The source of the sample is a study of OX40 agonist ivuxolimab in advanced cancers. Per germline, CDR1 SQVTM and CDR2 ANQGSEA. The CDR3 is 14 residues long. V trimming: 3 bases; J trimming: 2 bases; junction bases outside the gene matches: 4. Produced via immunoSEQ multiplex PCR; TCRdb's table is partial and in-frame only. The table shows tens of thousands of clones, with around four fifths occurring only once. V gene TRBV29-1 combines with J gene TRBJ2-1; 7 positions match TRBD2. The receptor was isolated from an adult with an advanced solid tumor such as melanoma, head and neck, liver or kidney cancer. The starting material was CD4+ or CD8+ T cells sorted from blood, obtained in a trial of the OX40 agonist ivuxolimab. In DNA form, the CDR3 reads TGCAGCGTTGAGGGAGGGGCCGCCTACAATGAGCAGTTCTTC. It codes for CSVEGGAAYNEQFF.